This T cell receptor (beta chain) was identified in a study of blood T cell repertoires in COVID-19. Clones were read by immunoSEQ multiplex PCR, and TCRdb kept only the in-frame ones, dropping some. The sample shows 180,000 or so clones, 75% to 85% of them seen only once. CDR1 is LNHDA and CDR2 is SQIVND in the germline V gene (reference sequence). There are 13 residues in the CDR3. V shed 6 bases and J shed 4 bases, with 13 bases lying between them. The chain uses TRBV19 and TRBJ2-7; the D gene is possibly TRBD2 (5 bases). The sequenced material came from peripheral blood. This TCR derives from a middle-aged woman with COVID-19, enrolled during active disease. The CDR3 loop reads CASSRGEIYEQYF. DNA of the CDR3: TGTGCCAGTAGCCGGGGAGAGATATACGAGCAGTACTTC.